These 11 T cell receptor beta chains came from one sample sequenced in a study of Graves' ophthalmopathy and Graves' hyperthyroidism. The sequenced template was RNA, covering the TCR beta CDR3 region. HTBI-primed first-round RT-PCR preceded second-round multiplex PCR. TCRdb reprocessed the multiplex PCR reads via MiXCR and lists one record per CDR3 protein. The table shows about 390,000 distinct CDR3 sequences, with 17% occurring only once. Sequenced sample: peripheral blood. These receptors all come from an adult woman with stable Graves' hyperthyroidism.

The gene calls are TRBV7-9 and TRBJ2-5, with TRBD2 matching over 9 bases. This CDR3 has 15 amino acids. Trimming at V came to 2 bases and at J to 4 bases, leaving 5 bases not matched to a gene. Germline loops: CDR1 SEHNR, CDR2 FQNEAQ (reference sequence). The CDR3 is CASSLFSGSSETQYF. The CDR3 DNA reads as TGTGCCAGCAGCTTATTTAGCGGGAGCTCAGAGACCCAGTACTTC.

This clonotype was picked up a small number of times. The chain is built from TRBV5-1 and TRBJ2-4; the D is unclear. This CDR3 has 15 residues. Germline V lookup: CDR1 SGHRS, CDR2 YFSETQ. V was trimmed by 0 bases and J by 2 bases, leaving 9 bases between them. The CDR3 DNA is TGCGCCAGCAGCTTGGGAAGCGTATCCAAAAACATTCAGTACTTC. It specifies CASSLGSVSKNIQYF.

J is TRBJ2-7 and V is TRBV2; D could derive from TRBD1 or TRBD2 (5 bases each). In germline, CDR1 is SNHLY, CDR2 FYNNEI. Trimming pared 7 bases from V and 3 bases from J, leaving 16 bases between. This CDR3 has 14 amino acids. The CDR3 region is CASTRTGARYEQYF. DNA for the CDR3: TGTGCCAGCACCCGAACCGGGGCCCGCTACGAGCAGTACTTC.

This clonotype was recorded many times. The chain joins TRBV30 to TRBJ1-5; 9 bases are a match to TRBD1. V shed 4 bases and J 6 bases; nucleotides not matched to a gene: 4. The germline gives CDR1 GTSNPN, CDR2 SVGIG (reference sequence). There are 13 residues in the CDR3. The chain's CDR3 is CAWNKQGAQPQHF. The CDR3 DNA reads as TGTGCCTGGAACAAACAGGGGGCTCAGCCCCAGCATTTT.

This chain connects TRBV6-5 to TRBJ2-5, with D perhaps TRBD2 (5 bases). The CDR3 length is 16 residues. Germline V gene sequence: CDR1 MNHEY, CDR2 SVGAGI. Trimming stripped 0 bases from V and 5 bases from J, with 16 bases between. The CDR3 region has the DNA TGTGCCAGCAGTTACTCGCCCGACGGGAAAAGGGAGACCCAGTACTTC. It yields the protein CASSYSPDGKRETQYF.

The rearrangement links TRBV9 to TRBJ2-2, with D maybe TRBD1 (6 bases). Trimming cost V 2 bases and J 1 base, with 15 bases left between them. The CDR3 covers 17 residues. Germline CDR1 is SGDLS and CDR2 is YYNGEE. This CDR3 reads CASSVSSQGLNTGELFF. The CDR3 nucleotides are TGTGCCAGCAGCGTCTCATCACAGGGCCTGAACACCGGGGAGCTGTTTTTT.

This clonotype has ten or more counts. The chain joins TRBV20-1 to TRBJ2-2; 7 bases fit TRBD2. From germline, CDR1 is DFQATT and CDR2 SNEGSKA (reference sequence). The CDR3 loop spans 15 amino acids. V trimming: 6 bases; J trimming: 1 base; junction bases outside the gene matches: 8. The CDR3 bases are TGCAGTGCGCAGCGGTCTAGCGGGAACACCGGGGAGCTGTTTTTT. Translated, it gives CSAQRSSGNTGELFF.

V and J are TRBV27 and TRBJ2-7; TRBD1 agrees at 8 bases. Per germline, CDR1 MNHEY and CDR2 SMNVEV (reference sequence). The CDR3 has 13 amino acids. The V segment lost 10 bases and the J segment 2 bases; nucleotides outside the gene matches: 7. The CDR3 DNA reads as TGTGCCACCGGACAGGGATCCACCTACGAGCAGTACTTC. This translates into CATGQGSTYEQYF.

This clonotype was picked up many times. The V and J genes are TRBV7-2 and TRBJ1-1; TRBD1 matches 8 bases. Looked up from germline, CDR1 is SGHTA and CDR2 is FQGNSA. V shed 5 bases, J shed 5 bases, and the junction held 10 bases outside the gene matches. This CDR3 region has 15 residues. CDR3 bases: TGTGCCAGCAGCCTACAGGGACAGGTGGAAACTGAAGCTTTCTTT. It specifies CASSLQGQVETEAFF. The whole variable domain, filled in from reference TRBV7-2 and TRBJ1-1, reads GAGVSQSPSNKVTEKGKDVELRCDPISGHTALYWYRQSLGQGLEFLIYFQGNSAPDKSGLPSDRFSAERTGGSVSTLTIQRTQQEDSAVYLCASSLQGQVETEAFFGQGTRLTVV.

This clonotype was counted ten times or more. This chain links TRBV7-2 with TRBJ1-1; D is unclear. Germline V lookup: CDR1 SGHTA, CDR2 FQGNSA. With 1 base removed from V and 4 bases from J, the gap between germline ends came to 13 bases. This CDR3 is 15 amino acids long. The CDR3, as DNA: TGTGCCAGCAGCTTAGAAGGAACGAGCGGCACTGAAGCTTTCTTT. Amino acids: CASSLEGTSGTEAFF.

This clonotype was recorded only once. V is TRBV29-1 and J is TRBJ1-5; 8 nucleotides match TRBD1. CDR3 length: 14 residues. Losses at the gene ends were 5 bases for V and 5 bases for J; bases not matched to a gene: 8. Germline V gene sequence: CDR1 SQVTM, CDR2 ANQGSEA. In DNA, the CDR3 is TGCAGCGTTAGAGACAGGGGTCCATATCAGCCCCAGCATTTT. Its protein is CSVRDRGPYQPQHF. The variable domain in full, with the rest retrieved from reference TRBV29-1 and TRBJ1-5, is SAVISQKPSRDICQRGTSLTIQCQVDSQVTMMFWYRQQPGQSLTLIATANQGSEATYESGFVIDKFPISRPNLTFSTLTVSNMSPEDSSIYLCSVRDRGPYQPQHFGDGTRLSIL.